This TCR beta chain was sequenced in a study of sequential checkpoint blockade in melanoma. Whole-study context: After nivolumab or ipilimumab alone, some 20 patients had week-13 rebiopsies.

Some clones are missing from TCRdb's copy, which holds only in-frame ones; the method was immunoSEQ multiplex PCR. Among about 6,100 clones listed, about a fifth were seen once. This CDR3 is built from 14 residues. Unmatched junction bases numbered 6, after V lost 4 bases and J lost 7 bases. Germline V CDR1 and CDR2: SGHRS, YFSETQ. Treatment indicated: randomized to nivolumab then ipilimumab (arm A) or the reverse (arm B). The chain is built from TRBV5-1 and TRBJ1-4, with 8 bases aligning to TRBD1. The source of this sequence is a human donor with melanoma. The sample here was tumor tissue (inferred from file names), taken from a patient given nivolumab and ipilimumab in sequence. The CDR3 spells CASSPRGPGEKLFF. Here the CDR3 DNA reads TGCGCCAGCAGCCCCAGGGGGCCGGGTGAAAAACTGTTTTTT.